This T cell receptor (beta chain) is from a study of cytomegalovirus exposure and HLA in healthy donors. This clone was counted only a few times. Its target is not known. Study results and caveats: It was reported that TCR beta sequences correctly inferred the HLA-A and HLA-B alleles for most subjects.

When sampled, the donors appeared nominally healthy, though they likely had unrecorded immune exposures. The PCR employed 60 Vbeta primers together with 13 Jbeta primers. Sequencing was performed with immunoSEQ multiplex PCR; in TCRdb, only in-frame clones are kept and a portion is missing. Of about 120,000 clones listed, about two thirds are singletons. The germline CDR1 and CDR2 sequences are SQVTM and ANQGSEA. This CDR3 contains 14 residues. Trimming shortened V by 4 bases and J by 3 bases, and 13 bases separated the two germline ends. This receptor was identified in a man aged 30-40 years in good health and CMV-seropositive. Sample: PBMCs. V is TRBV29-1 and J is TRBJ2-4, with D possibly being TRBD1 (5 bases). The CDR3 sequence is CSVAAGPSKNIQYF. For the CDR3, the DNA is TGCAGCGTTGCTGCAGGGCCCAGCAAAAACATTCAGTACTTC.